The 20 T cell receptor beta chains reported below all come from one sample, sequenced in a study of Ad26.COV2.S vaccination and SARS-CoV-2 variants. Measured with immunoSEQ multiplex PCR; TCRdb has only the in-frame clones, and not every one. The data show more than 40,000 clones, roughly 83% seen once. This sample comprised peripheral blood, obtained after recovery from COVID-19. Source of these receptors: a human donor who had recovered from COVID-19.

This clone occurred once. The chain employs TRBV9 and TRBJ2-7; 12 positions agree with TRBD1. Germline CDR1 is SGDLS and CDR2 is YYNGEE. The V segment lost 2 bases and the J segment 9 bases; nucleotides outside the gene matches: 3. The CDR3 covers 13 residues. The CDR3 sequence is CASSVGTGGAQYV. For the CDR3, the DNA is TGTGCCAGCAGCGTCGGGACAGGGGGCGCGCAGTACGTC.

The chain is built from TRBV7-9 and TRBJ1-1, with 7 bases fitting TRBD1. CDR1 is SEHNR and CDR2 is FQNEAQ in the germline V gene (reference sequence). V gave up 0 bases and J gave up 7 bases; unmatched junction bases: 2. This CDR3 comprises 13 residues. CDR3 protein: CASSLAGQIEAFF. In DNA, the CDR3 is TGTGCCAGCAGCTTAGCGGGACAGATTGAAGCTTTCTTT.

The chain combines TRBV5-5 with TRBJ1-1; unclear D gene. Trimming pared 6 bases from V and 1 base from J, leaving 16 bases between. This CDR3 region has 15 residues. Germline CDR1 and CDR2: SGHKS and YYEKEE (reference sequence). The CDR3 loop is CASTLFEASNTEAFF. Written as DNA, the CDR3 is TGTGCCAGCACCCTTTTCGAAGCCTCGAACACTGAAGCTTTCTTT.

The chain combines TRBV5-1 with TRBJ2-7, with TRBD1 matching over 8 bases. Germline values: CDR1 SGHRS, CDR2 YFSETQ. The CDR3 sequence is 15 residues long. After removal of 0 bases from V and 4 bases from J, the junction contained 6 bases not matched to a gene. The CDR3 DNA follows: TGCGCCAGCAGCTTGGGGACAGGGTTTCAATACGAGCAGTACTTC. Translating it yields CASSLGTGFQYEQYF.

This sequence joins TRBV19 and TRBJ1-3; D may be TRBD1 (6 bases). This CDR3 has 16 residues. Germline CDR1 is LNHDA and CDR2 is SQIVND (reference sequence). V lost 1 base and J lost 4, with 14 bases in between. CDR3 in amino acids: CASSIGSGAPGNTIYF. DNA for the CDR3: TGTGCCAGTAGTATAGGATCGGGGGCACCGGGAAACACCATATATTTT. Drawing the rest from reference TRBV19 and TRBJ1-3, the complete variable domain is DGGITQSPKYLFRKEGQNVTLSCEQNLNHDAMYWYRQDPGQGLRLIYYSQIVNDFQKGDIAEGYSVSREKKESFPLTVTSAQKNPTAFYLCASSIGSGAPGNTIYFGEGSWLTVV.

The chain carries TRBV9 and TRBJ1-5, with a possible D match to TRBD1 (5 bases). The CDR3 consists of 14 residues. Per germline, CDR1 SGDLS and CDR2 YYNGEE. The V end lost 0 bases, the J end lost 3 bases, and 7 bases lay between the germline ends. CDR3 loop: CASSVGGNNQPQHF. CDR3 sequence (DNA): TGTGCCAGCAGCGTAGGGGGGAACAATCAGCCCCAGCATTTT.

The chain carries TRBV3-1 (or the pseudogene TRBV3-2) and TRBJ2-5; 9 bases agree with TRBD1. Germline CDR1 LGHDT, CDR2 YNNKEL (reference sequence). The V and J ends lost 4 bases and 2 bases, in that order; junction bases with no gene match: 2. This CDR3 contains 14 residues. As DNA, the CDR3 is TGTGCCAGCAGCCCACAGGGGGCTCAAGAGACCCAGTACTTC. It yields the protein CASSPQGAQETQYF.

The chain carries TRBV12-3 or TRBV12-4 and TRBJ1-2; possible D gene TRBD1, 6 bases. V was shortened by 2 bases and J by 7 bases, with 11 bases between the two germline ends. The CDR3 spans 13 residues. The CDR3 DNA reads TGTGCCAGCAGTTTAATCGGGGGCGGTGGCTACACCTTC. This translates into CASSLIGGGGYTF.

Relative to its sample, this clone is medium-sized. The chain is built from TRBV18 and TRBJ2-7; D ambiguous. Germline CDR1 reads KGHSH; CDR2 reads LQKENI. V was trimmed by 1 base and J by 3 bases, leaving 7 bases between them. CDR3 length: 13 amino acids. The DNA for the CDR3 is TGTGCCAGCTCACCACAGGGAAACTACGAGCAGTACTTC. The encoded protein is CASSPQGNYEQYF.

The V call is TRBV6-2 or TRBV6-3, the J call TRBJ2-1; 8 positions match TRBD2. CDR3 length: 16 residues. Germline V gene sequence: CDR1 MNHEY, CDR2 SVGEGT. Trimming cost V 2 bases and J 3 bases; bases outside gene matches: 6. The CDR3 coding sequence is TGTGCCAGCAGTTACGCAGCGGGAGCCATCTACAATGAGCAGTTCTTC. It codes for CASSYAAGAIYNEQFF.

This clone came up a few times. The V call is TRBV5-1, the J call TRBJ2-1; TRBD2 agrees at 13 bases. The CDR3 length is 16 residues. Trimming took 0 bases from V and 8 from J; bases not matched to a gene: 5. Germline CDR1 SGHRS, CDR2 YFSETQ. CDR3 bases: TGCGCCAGCAGCTTGGGGACTAGCGGGGGCGTCTATGAGCAGTTCTTC. The encoded protein is CASSLGTSGGVYEQFF.

J is TRBJ2-6 and V is TRBV27; D possibly corresponds to TRBD1 (6 bases). Germline-derived CDR1 and CDR2 are MNHEY and SMNVEV (reference sequence). The ends were cut back, 4 bases at V and 2 bases at J, with 15 bases in the middle. This CDR3 has 17 amino acids. CDR3 in amino acids: CASSSLRGGTGANVLTF. The CDR3 coding sequence is TGTGCCAGCAGTTCACTCAGGGGCGGTACTGGGGCCAACGTCCTGACTTTC.

The chain has TRBV6-1 and TRBJ1-6, with D maybe TRBD1 (6 bases). In germline, CDR1 is MNHNS, CDR2 SASEGT. Trimming pared 1 base from V and 10 bases from J, leaving 20 bases between. The CDR3 loop spans 17 amino acids. CDR3 bases: TGTGCCAGCAGTGAAGTATTCGGGGGCAGGGGAGGATCACCCCTCCACTTT. This encodes CASSEVFGGRGGSPLHF.

A word on this clone: One junction end disagrees with the germline gene, perhaps due to a read error. The identical CDR3 is also encoded by other nucleotide sequences in the sample. The genes are TRBV5-4 and TRBJ2-5; D is undetermined. CDR3 length equals 14 residues. Germline CDR1 SGHNT, CDR2 YYREEE (reference sequence). The CDR3 DNA sequence: TGTGCCAGCAGTTTGGCTGGGGTACAAGAGACCCAGTACTTC. Translation: CASSLAGVQETQYF.

The chain combines TRBV6-5 with TRBJ1-5; D possibly corresponds to TRBD1 (6 bases). The ends were cut back, 7 bases at V and 9 bases at J, with 19 bases in the middle. CDR3 size: 14 residues. CDR1 is MNHEY and CDR2 is SVGAGI in the germline V gene. The CDR3 here is CASTPQGPRGPQHF. CDR3 DNA: TGTGCCAGCACCCCACAGGGACCCCGGGGGCCCCAGCATTTT.

The chain links TRBV5-1 to TRBJ1-2; TRBD1 might be the D (5 bases). The V and J ends lost 4 bases and 8 bases respectively, with 12 bases between them. This CDR3 is built from 12 residues. Germline loops: CDR1 SGHRS, CDR2 YFSETQ. CDR3 in DNA: TGCGCCAGCAGCCTTCAGGGTTGGGGCTACACCTTC. It yields the protein CASSLQGWGYTF.

The genes are TRBV15 and TRBJ1-3; 7 bases line up with TRBD1. The CDR3 runs 14 residues. Germline V gene sequence: CDR1 LNHNV, CDR2 YYDKDF (reference sequence). V was pared by 5 bases and J by 7 bases, with 8 bases of the junction left unmatched. CDR3 region: CATSPDRVLNTIYF. In DNA form, the CDR3 reads TGTGCCACCAGCCCCGACAGGGTTTTGAACACCATATATTTT.

The chain employs TRBV6-5 and TRBJ2-7; 7 bases line up with TRBD1. V lost 6 bases and J lost 3; bases outside the gene matches: 2. The CDR3 consists of 12 residues. Germline V lookup: CDR1 MNHEY, CDR2 SVGAGI. CDR3 protein: CASRGQNYEQYV. In DNA, the CDR3 is TGTGCCAGCAGGGGACAGAACTACGAGCAGTACGTC.

This clone was recorded only once. This rearrangement joins TRBV11-2 to TRBJ2-7; TRBD1 matches 8 bases. The V segment lost 5 bases and the J segment 2 bases; nucleotides outside the gene matches: 5. This CDR3 region has 14 residues. Germline CDR1 reads SGHAT; CDR2 reads FQNNGV. The CDR3 coding sequence is TGTGCCAGCAGCCCCGGGACAGGAACCTACGAGCAGTACTTC. It translates to CASSPGTGTYEQYF.

The chain joins TRBV6-1 to TRBJ1-2; D may be TRBD1 (6 bases). CDR1 MNHNS and CDR2 SASEGT come from the germline V gene. The CDR3 spans 16 residues. V lost 2 bases to trimming and J lost 6 bases, with 19 bases between them. CDR3 coding DNA: TGTGCCAGCAGTGAACTGGGGGCCGTGGGGATGAATGGCTACACCTTC. It is translated as CASSELGAVGMNGYTF.